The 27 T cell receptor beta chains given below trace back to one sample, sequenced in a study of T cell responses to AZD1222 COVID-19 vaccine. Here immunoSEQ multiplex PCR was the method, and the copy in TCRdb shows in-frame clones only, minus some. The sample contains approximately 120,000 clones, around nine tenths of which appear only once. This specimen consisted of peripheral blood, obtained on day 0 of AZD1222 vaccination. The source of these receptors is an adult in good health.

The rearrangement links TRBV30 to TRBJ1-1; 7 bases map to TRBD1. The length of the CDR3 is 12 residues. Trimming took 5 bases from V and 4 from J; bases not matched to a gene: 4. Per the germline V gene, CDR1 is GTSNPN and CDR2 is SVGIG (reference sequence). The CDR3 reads CAWADRATEAFF. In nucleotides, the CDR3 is TGTGCCTGGGCCGACAGGGCCACTGAAGCTTTCTTT.

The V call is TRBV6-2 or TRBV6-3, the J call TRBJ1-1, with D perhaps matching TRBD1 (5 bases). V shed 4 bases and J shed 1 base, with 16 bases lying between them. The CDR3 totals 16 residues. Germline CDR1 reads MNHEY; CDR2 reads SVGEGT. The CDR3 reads CASSWGGQGPNTEAFF. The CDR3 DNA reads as TGTGCCAGCAGTTGGGGAGGTCAGGGCCCGAACACTGAAGCTTTCTTT.

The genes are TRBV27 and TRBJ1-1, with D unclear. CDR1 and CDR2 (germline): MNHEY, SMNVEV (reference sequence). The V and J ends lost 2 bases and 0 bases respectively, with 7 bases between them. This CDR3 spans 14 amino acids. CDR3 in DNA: TGTGCCAGCAGTTTAGTGGACCTGAACACTGAAGCTTTCTTT. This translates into CASSLVDLNTEAFF.

The CDR3 DNA sequence: TGTGCCACCAGCAGGCCAACCCTGACGGGTACTAATCAGCCCCAGCATTTT. It is translated as CATSRPTLTGTNQPQHF. This rearrangement joins TRBV15 to TRBJ1-5; D is undetermined. The germline V and J ends were trimmed by 3 bases and 4 bases, with 19 bases remaining between them. The length of the CDR3 is 17 residues. From germline, CDR1 is LNHNV and CDR2 YYDKDF (reference sequence).

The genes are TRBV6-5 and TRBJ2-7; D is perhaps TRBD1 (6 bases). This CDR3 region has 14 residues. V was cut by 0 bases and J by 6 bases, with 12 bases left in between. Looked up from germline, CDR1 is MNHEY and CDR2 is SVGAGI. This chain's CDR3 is CASSYSRQASEQYF. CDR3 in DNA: TGTGCCAGCAGTTACTCGAGACAGGCCTCCGAGCAGTACTTC.

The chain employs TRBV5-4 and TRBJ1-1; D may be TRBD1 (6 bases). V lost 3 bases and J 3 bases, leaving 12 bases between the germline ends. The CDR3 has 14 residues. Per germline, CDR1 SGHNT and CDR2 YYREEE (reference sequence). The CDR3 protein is CASSSPDRDTEAFF. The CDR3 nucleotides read TGTGCCAGCAGCTCCCCGGACAGAGACACTGAAGCTTTCTTT.

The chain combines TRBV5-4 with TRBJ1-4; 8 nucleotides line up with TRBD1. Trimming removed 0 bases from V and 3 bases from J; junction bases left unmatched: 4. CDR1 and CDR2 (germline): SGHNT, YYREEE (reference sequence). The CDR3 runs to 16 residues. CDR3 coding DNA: TGTGCCAGCAGCTTGGGGACAGGGAAGGCTAATGAAAAACTGTTTTTT. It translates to CASSLGTGKANEKLFF.

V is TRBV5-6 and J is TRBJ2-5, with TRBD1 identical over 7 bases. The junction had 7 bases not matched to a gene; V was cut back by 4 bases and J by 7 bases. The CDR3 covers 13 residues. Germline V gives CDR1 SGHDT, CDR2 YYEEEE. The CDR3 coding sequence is TGTGCCAGCAGCACACAGGGGCGCGGGACCCAGTACTTC. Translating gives CASSTQGRGTQYF.

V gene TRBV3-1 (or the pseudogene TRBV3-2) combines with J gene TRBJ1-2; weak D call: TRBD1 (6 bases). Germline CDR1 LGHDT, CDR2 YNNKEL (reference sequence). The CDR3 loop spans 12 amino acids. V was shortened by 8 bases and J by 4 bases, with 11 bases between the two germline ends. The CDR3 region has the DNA TGTGCCAGCTCTCGGGACATCTATGGCTACACCTTC. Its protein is CASSRDIYGYTF.

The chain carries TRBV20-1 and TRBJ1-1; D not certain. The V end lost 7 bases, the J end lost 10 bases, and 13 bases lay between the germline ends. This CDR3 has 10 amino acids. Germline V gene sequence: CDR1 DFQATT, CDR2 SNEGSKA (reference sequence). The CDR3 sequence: CSVLGVGAFF. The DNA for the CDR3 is TGCAGTGTTCTTGGGGTAGGAGCTTTCTTT.

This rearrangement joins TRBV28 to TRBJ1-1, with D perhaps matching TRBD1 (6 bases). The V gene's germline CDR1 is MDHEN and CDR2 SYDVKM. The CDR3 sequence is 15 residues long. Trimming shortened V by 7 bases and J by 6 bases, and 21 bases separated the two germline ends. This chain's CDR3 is CASIGGGPGWPEAFF. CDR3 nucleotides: TGTGCCAGCATCGGCGGGGGGCCAGGTTGGCCTGAAGCTTTCTTT.

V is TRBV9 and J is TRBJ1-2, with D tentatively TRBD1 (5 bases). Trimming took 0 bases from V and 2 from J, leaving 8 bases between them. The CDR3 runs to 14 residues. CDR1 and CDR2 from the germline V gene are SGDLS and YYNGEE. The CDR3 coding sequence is TGTGCCAGCAGCGTAGTGGCAGGGAACTATGGCTACACCTTC. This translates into CASSVVAGNYGYTF.

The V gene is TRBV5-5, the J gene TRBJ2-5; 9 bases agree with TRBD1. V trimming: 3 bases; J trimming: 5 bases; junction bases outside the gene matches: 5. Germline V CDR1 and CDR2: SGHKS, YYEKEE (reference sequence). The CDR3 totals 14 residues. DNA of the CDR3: TGTGCCAGCAGCTCGGGACAGGGAAGGGAGACCCAGTACTTC. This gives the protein CASSSGQGRETQYF. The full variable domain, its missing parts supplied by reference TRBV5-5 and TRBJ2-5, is DAGVTQSPTHLIKTRGQQVTLRCSPISGHKSVSWYQQVLGQGPQFIFQYYEKEERGRGNFPDRFSARQFPNYSSELNVNALLLGDSALYLCASSSGQGRETQYFGPGTRLLVL.

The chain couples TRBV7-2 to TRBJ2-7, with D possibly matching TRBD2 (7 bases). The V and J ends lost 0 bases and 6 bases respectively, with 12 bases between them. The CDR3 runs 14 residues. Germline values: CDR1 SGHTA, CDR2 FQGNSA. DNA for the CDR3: TGTGCCAGCAGCTTAGCGGGAGGGGGGGTCGAGCAGTACTTC. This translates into CASSLAGGGVEQYF.

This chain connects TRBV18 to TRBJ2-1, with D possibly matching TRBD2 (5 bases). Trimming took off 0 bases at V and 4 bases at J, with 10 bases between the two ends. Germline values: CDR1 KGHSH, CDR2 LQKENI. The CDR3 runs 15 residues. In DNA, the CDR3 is TGTGCCAGCTCACCACCCAGCGGAAGATACAATGAGCAGTTCTTC. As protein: CASSPPSGRYNEQFF.

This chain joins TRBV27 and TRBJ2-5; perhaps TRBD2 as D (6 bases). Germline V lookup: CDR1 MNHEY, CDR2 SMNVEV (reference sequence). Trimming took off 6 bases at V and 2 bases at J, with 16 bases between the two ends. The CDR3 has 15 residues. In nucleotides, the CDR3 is TGTGCCAGCAGGATAGTTGGGGGAGGACAAGAGACCCAGTACTTC. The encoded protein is CASRIVGGGQETQYF.

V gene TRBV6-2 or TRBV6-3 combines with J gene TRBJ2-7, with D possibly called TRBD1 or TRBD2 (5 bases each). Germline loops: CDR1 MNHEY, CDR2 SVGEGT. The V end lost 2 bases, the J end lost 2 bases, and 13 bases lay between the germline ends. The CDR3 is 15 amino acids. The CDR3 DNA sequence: TGTGCCAGCAGTTACCCCGGGACGGGGACCTACGAGCAGTACTTC. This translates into CASSYPGTGTYEQYF.

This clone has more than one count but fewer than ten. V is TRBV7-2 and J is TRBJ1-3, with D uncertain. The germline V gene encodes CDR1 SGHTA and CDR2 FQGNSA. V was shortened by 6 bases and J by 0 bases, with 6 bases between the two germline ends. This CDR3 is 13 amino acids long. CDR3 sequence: CASSLNSGNTIYF. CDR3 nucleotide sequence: TGTGCCAGCAGTTTGAACTCTGGAAACACCATATATTTT. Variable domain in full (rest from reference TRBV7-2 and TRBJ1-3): GAGVSQSPSNKVTEKGKDVELRCDPISGHTALYWYRQSLGQGLEFLIYFQGNSAPDKSGLPSDRFSAERTGGSVSTLTIQRTQQEDSAVYLCASSLNSGNTIYFGEGSWLTVV.

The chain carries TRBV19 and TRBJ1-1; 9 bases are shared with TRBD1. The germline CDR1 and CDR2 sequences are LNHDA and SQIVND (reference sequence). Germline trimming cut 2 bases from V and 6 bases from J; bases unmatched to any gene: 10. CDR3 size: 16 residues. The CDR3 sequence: CASSIRTGGAYSEAFF. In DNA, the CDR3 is TGTGCCAGTAGTATACGCACAGGGGGCGCTTATTCTGAAGCTTTCTTT.

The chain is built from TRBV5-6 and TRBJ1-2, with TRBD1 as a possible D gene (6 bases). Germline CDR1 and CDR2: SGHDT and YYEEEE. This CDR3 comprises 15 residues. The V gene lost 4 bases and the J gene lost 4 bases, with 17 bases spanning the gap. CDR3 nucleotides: TGTGCCAGCAGCATTCAGGCTGCGGGGGCCTATGGCTACACCTTC. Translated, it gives CASSIQAAGAYGYTF.

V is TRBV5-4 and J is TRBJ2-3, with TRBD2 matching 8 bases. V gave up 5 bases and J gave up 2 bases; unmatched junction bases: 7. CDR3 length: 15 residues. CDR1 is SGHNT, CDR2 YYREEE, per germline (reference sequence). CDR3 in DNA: TGTGCCAGCAGACGTAGCGGGAACCCCACAGATACGCAGTATTTT. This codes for CASRRSGNPTDTQYF.

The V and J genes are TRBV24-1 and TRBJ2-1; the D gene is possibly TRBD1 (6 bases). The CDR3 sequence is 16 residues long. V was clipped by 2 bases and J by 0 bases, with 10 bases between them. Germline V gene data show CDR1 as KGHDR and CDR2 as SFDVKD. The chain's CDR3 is CATSDSTGSSYNEQFF. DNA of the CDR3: TGTGCCACCAGTGATTCTACAGGGAGCTCCTACAATGAGCAGTTCTTC.

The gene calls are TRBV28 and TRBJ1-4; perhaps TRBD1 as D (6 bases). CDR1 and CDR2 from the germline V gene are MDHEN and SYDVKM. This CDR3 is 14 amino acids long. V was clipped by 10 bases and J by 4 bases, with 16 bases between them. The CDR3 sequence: CATVQGQNNEKLFF. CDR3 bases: TGTGCCACCGTACAAGGACAGAATAATGAAAAACTGTTTTTT. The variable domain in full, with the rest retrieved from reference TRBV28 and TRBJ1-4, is DVKVTQSSRYLVKRTGEKVFLECVQDMDHENMFWYRQDPGLGLRLIYFSYDVKMKEKGDIPEGYSVSREKKERFSLILESASTNQTSMYLCATVQGQNNEKLFFGSGTQLSVL.

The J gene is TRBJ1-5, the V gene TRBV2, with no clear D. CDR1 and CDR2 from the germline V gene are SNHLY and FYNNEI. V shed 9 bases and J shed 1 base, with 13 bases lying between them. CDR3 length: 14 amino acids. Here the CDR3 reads CASEIMKSNQPQHF. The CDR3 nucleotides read TGTGCCAGTGAAATAATGAAAAGCAATCAGCCCCAGCATTTT.

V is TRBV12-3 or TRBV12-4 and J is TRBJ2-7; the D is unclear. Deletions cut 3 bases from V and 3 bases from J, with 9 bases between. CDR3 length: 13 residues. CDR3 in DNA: TGTGCCAGCAGTTTGGACGGATACTACGAGCAGTACTTC. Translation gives CASSLDGYYEQYF.

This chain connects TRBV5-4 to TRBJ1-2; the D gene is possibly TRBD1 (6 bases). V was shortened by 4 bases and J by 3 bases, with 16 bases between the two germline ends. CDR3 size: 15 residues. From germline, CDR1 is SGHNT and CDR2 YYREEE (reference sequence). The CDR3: CASSPGRTDDYGYTF. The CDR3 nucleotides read TGTGCCAGCAGCCCCGGACGGACAGACGACTATGGCTACACCTTC.

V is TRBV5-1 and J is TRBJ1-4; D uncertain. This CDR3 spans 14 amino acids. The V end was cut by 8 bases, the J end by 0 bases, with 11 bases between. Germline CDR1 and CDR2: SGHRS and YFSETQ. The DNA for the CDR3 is TGCGCCAGTACAGACGGTCCAACTAATGAAAAACTGTTTTTT. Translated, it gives CASTDGPTNEKLFF.